This passage covers 23 T cell receptor beta chains from one sample sequenced in a study of cytomegalovirus exposure and HLA in healthy donors. Using immunoSEQ multiplex PCR, the repertoire was profiled, and TCRdb retains in-frame clones only, with some absent. There are under 250,000 clones in the sample; around 86% occur only once, and roughly 2% lies in the top ten. The sequenced sample was PBMCs. These receptors were taken from a young woman in good health and CMV-seropositive.

The chain links TRBV5-1 to TRBJ2-1; 7 bases match TRBD1. The J segment lost 6 bases and the V segment lost 0 bases, leaving 3 bases of the junction unmatched. Germline assignment: CDR1 SGHRS and CDR2 YFSETQ. This CDR3 comprises 14 residues. This CDR3 reads CASSLVRDSNEQFF. Here the CDR3 DNA reads TGCGCCAGCAGCTTGGTCCGGGACAGCAATGAGCAGTTCTTC.

A single count supports this clone. The gene calls are TRBV5-1 and TRBJ2-7; TRBD2 is a possible D gene (6 bases). Germline loops: CDR1 SGHRS, CDR2 YFSETQ. This CDR3 is built from 13 residues. Between the trimmed V and J ends, which lost 0 bases and 4 bases, there was a span of 8 bases. DNA for the CDR3: TGCGCCAGCAGCTTGGTAGCGGAATACGAGCAGTACTTC. It codes for CASSLVAEYEQYF.

The J gene is TRBJ2-1, the V gene TRBV5-1; D might be TRBD2 (5 bases). CDR1 is SGHRS, CDR2 YFSETQ, per germline. This CDR3 contains 11 residues. V lost 0 bases and J 13 bases, leaving 8 bases between the germline ends. CDR3 sequence (DNA): TGCGCCAGCAGCTTGGGAGGGAGCCAGTTCTTC. Its translation: CASSLGGSQFF.

The chain employs TRBV9 and TRBJ1-2; D unclear. The CDR3 spans 14 residues. The V end was cut by 4 bases, the J end by 2 bases, with 12 bases between. Germline V gives CDR1 SGDLS, CDR2 YYNGEE. The CDR3 loop reads CASSSPAENYGYTF. The CDR3 coding sequence is TGTGCCAGCAGCTCCCCCGCCGAGAACTATGGCTACACCTTC.

As DNA, the CDR3 is TGTGCCAGCAGTTTCACACGCGGACAGGGACTCTCTGGGGCCAACGTCCTGACTTTC. Translated: CASSFTRGQGLSGANVLTF. The chain links TRBV27 to TRBJ2-6; 8 bases agree with TRBD1. Trimming took 3 bases from V and 0 from J; bases not matched to a gene: 10. The germline gives CDR1 MNHEY, CDR2 SMNVEV (reference sequence). The CDR3 is 19 amino acids.

The chain links TRBV6-5 to TRBJ1-5; 7 bases map to TRBD1. The germline gives CDR1 MNHEY, CDR2 SVGAGI. J was trimmed by 5 bases and V by 5 bases; bases with no gene match: 3. The length of the CDR3 is 13 residues. DNA of the CDR3: TGTGCCAGCAGTAAAGACAGGGATCAGCCCCAGCATTTT. This sequence encodes CASSKDRDQPQHF.

V gene TRBV19 combines with J gene TRBJ2-1, with a weak D call TRBD1 (6 bases). CDR3 size: 16 residues. CDR1 is LNHDA, CDR2 SQIVND, per germline (reference sequence). The germline V and J ends were trimmed by 5 bases and 4 bases, with 18 bases remaining between them. The CDR3 sequence is CASSGMSRGPYNEQFF. CDR3 sequence (DNA): TGTGCCAGTAGTGGGATGAGCAGGGGTCCTTACAATGAGCAGTTCTTC. Full variable domain (outside the CDR3, taken from reference TRBV19 and TRBJ2-1): DGGITQSPKYLFRKEGQNVTLSCEQNLNHDAMYWYRQDPGQGLRLIYYSQIVNDFQKGDIAEGYSVSREKKESFPLTVTSAQKNPTAFYLCASSGMSRGPYNEQFFGPGTRLTVL.

This clone came up once. The J gene is TRBJ2-7, the V gene TRBV15; 8 nucleotides align to TRBD2. The ends lost 0 bases at V and 3 bases at J; junction bases unmatched: 10. CDR1 and CDR2 from the germline V gene are LNHNV and YYDKDF (reference sequence). The CDR3 runs 17 residues. The CDR3 loop is CATSRDLPSGQFYEQYF. The CDR3 region has the DNA TGTGCCACCAGCAGAGATCTTCCTAGCGGGCAATTCTACGAGCAGTACTTC.

This clone is a singleton in its sample. V gene TRBV5-4 combines with J gene TRBJ2-5, with 8 nucleotides matching TRBD2. There are 15 residues in the CDR3. The germline V gene encodes CDR1 SGHNT and CDR2 YYREEE (reference sequence). V gave up 4 bases and J gave up 4 bases; unmatched junction bases: 9. The CDR3 reads CASSHREAGGETQYF. CDR3 bases: TGTGCCAGCAGCCATCGGGAGGCGGGAGGAGAGACCCAGTACTTC.

This clone was recorded once. The chain recombines TRBV9 with TRBJ2-1, with TRBD2 matching over 8 bases. The V segment lost 0 bases and the J segment 4 bases; nucleotides outside the gene matches: 6. Germline V lookup: CDR1 SGDLS, CDR2 YYNGEE. The CDR3 sequence is 16 residues long. For the CDR3, the DNA is TGTGCCAGCAGCGTAGCTATGAGCGGGAGTTACAATGAGCAGTTCTTC. Its translation is CASSVAMSGSYNEQFF.

This clone was seen at least ten times. V and J are TRBV9 and TRBJ1-1; no clear D gene. The CDR3 length is 14 residues. Trimming took off 6 bases at V and 5 bases at J, with 17 bases between the two ends. Per germline, CDR1 SGDLS and CDR2 YYNGEE. The CDR3 loop is CASTRVGGLTEAFF. Here the CDR3 DNA reads TGTGCCAGCACTCGAGTTGGAGGGTTGACTGAAGCTTTCTTT.

The rearrangement uses TRBV19 and TRBJ1-1; D is uncertain. The CDR3 spans 14 residues. CDR1 and CDR2 (germline): LNHDA, SQIVND (reference sequence). V was pared by 1 base and J by 0 bases, with 6 bases between. The CDR3 DNA is TGTGCCAGTAGTATAGTCCACATGAACACTGAAGCTTTCTTT. It yields the protein CASSIVHMNTEAFF. Combining the CDR3 with reference TRBV19 and TRBJ1-1 gives the whole variable domain DGGITQSPKYLFRKEGQNVTLSCEQNLNHDAMYWYRQDPGQGLRLIYYSQIVNDFQKGDIAEGYSVSREKKESFPLTVTSAQKNPTAFYLCASSIVHMNTEAFFGQGTRLTVV.

This sequence joins TRBV7-8 and TRBJ2-7; 11 bases match TRBD2. The CDR3 totals 15 residues. Germline V gene lookup returns CDR1 SGHVS and CDR2 FQNEAQ. V trimming: 5 bases; J trimming: 2 bases; junction bases outside the gene matches: 5. The CDR3: CASSVVAGGTYEQYF. In DNA form, the CDR3 reads TGTGCCAGCAGCGTAGTAGCGGGAGGGACCTACGAGCAGTACTTC.

This sequence joins TRBV9 and TRBJ2-1; perhaps TRBD2 as D (6 bases). V gave up 4 bases and J gave up 4 bases, with 12 bases separating them. CDR1 and CDR2 (germline): SGDLS, YYNGEE. The CDR3 is 14 amino acids. Written as DNA, the CDR3 is TGTGCCAGCAGCCCCCACGGGAGTTACAATGAGCAGTTCTTC. Amino acid sequence: CASSPHGSYNEQFF. Full variable domain (missing parts from reference TRBV9 and TRBJ2-1): DSGVTQTPKHLITATGQRVTLRCSPRSGDLSVYWYQQSLDQGLQFLIQYYNGEERAKGNILERFSAQQFPDLHSELNLSSLELGDSALYFCASSPHGSYNEQFFGPGTRLTVL.

The CDR3: CATSRVTDRDGYTF. The CDR3 nucleotides read TGTGCCACCAGCAGAGTCACCGACAGGGATGGCTACACCTTC. The chain recombines TRBV15 with TRBJ1-2, with TRBD1 identical over 7 bases. This CDR3 contains 14 residues. The junction had 5 bases not matched to a gene; V was cut back by 1 base and J by 6 bases. Germline CDR1 LNHNV, CDR2 YYDKDF (reference sequence).

The rearrangement uses TRBV7-9 and TRBJ1-2; D gene unclear. CDR1 is SEHNR and CDR2 is FQNEAQ in the germline V gene (reference sequence). This CDR3 comprises 13 residues. The ends were cut back, 1 base at V and 3 bases at J, with 6 bases in the middle. CDR3 in amino acids: CASSLGPYYGYTF. The CDR3 coding sequence is TGTGCCAGCAGCTTAGGGCCCTACTATGGCTACACCTTC.

This sequence joins TRBV5-1 and TRBJ2-7; TRBD1 matches at 9 bases. The CDR3 is 16 residues long. V lost 0 bases to trimming and J lost 4 bases; unmatched junction nucleotides: 8. CDR1 SGHRS and CDR2 YFSETQ come from the germline V gene. DNA for the CDR3: TGCGCCAGCAGCTTGGGGGTGACAGGGGGGGTTTACGAGCAGTACTTC. The encoded protein is CASSLGVTGGVYEQYF.

This clone was recorded at least ten times. The chain carries TRBV2 and TRBJ2-3; D unclear. The germline gives CDR1 SNHLY, CDR2 FYNNEI. The CDR3 has 12 residues. V shed 6 bases and J shed 4 bases, with 8 bases lying between them. The CDR3 here is CASRGAADTQYF. Written as DNA, the CDR3 is TGTGCCAGCAGAGGAGCAGCAGATACGCAGTATTTT.

The V call is TRBV6-5, the J call TRBJ1-1; no reliable D call. The CDR3 is 13 residues long. Germline CDR1 is MNHEY and CDR2 is SVGAGI. Trimming took 7 bases from V and 4 from J, leaving 13 bases between them. DNA for the CDR3: TGTGCCAGCATTGTGCGAGAGGGCACTGAAGCTTTCTTT. Translated: CASIVREGTEAFF.

This rearrangement joins TRBV5-1 to TRBJ1-1; D unresolved. Germline CDR1 reads SGHRS; CDR2 reads YFSETQ. Deletions cut 1 base from V and 4 bases from J, with 11 bases between. The CDR3 totals 14 residues. The CDR3: CASSLTGSGTEAFF. The CDR3 nucleotides are TGCGCCAGCAGCTTGACGGGGTCCGGCACTGAAGCTTTCTTT.

V gene TRBV5-4 combines with J gene TRBJ2-1; 10 positions agree with TRBD2. Trimming removed 0 bases from V and 9 bases from J; junction bases left unmatched: 3. Germline V gene sequence: CDR1 SGHNT, CDR2 YYREEE (reference sequence). This CDR3 region has 14 residues. The CDR3 DNA reads TGTGCCAGCAGCTTGGGACTAGCGGGCACTGAGCAGTTCTTC. Its protein is CASSLGLAGTEQFF.

The CDR3 region has the DNA TGTGCCAGCAGTGAAACCTCTAATATCTACAATGAGCAGTTCTTC. This sequence encodes CASSETSNIYNEQFF. The chain couples TRBV25-1 to TRBJ2-1; D is undetermined. The V and J ends lost 2 bases and 3 bases respectively, with 11 bases between them. CDR3 length: 15 residues. Germline V gene lookup returns CDR1 MGHDK and CDR2 SYGVNS.

CDR3 bases: TGTGCCAGCAGCTTGTTACGGGGCGAGCAGTACTTC. Residues: CASSLLRGEQYF. The rearrangement joins TRBV5-6 to TRBJ2-7; D possibly corresponds to TRBD2 (5 bases). The CDR3 covers 12 residues. Germline lookup yields CDR1 SGHDT and CDR2 YYEEEE. V was clipped by 1 base and J by 6 bases, with 8 bases between them. The full variable domain, completed using reference TRBV5-6 and TRBJ2-7, is DAGVTQSPTHLIKTRGQQVTLRCSPKSGHDTVSWYQQALGQGPQFIFQYYEEEERQRGNFPDRFSGHQFPNYSSELNVNALLLGDSALYLCASSLLRGEQYFGPGTRLTVT.